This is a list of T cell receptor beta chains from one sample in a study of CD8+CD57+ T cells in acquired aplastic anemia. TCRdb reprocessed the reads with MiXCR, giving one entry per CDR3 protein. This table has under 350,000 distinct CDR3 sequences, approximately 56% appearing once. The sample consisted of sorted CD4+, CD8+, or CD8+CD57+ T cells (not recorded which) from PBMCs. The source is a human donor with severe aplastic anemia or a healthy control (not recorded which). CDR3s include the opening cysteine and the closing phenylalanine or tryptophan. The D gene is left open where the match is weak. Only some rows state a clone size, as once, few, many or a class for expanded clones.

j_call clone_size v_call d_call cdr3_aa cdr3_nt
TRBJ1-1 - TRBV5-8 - CASSVFVERMNTEAFF TGTGCCAGCAGTGTCTTCGTCGAGAGGATGAACACTGAAGCTTTCTTT
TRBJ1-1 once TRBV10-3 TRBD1 CAISEGTGVNTEAFF TGTGCCATCAGTGAGGGGACAGGGGTGAACACTGAAGCTTTCTTT
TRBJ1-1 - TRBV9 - CASSVGAYTEAFF TGTGCCAGCAGCGTAGGGGCATACACTGAAGCTTTCTTT
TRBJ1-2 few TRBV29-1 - CSVNRVKGTNYGYTF TGCAGCGTCAACAGGGTTAAGGGGACTAACTATGGCTACACCTTC
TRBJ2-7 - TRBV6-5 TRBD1 CASSYRGQGGNEQYF TGTGCCAGCAGTTACCGGGGACAGGGAGGGAACGAGCAGTACTTC
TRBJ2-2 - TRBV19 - CASSRRAGGGTGELFF TGTGCCAGTAGTCGACGGGCCGGAGGCGGGACCGGGGAGCTGTTTTTT
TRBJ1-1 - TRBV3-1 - CASSQGGAEAFF TGTGCCAGCAGCCAAGGGGGGGCTGAGGCTTTCTTT
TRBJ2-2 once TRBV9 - CASSVAEGELFF TGTGCCAGCAGCGTAGCAGAAGGGGAGCTGTTTTTT
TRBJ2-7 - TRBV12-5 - CASSFNRENYEQYF TGTGCCAGCAGTTTTAATCGAGAAAACTACGAGCAGTACTTC
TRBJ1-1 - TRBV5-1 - CASSPGTGFEAFF TGCGCCAGCAGCCCTGGGACCGGCTTTGAAGCTTTCTTT
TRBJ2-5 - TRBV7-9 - CASSSPGPSRETQYF TGTGCCAGCAGCTCGCCGGGACCTAGTAGGGAGACCCAGTACTTC
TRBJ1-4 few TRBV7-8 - CASSLQGRVGKLFF TGTGCCAGCAGCTTACAGGGAAGGGTAGGAAAACTGTTTTTT
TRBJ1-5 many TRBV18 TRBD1 CASSLGGQGPAPQHF TGTGCCAGCTCACTAGGAGGACAGGGGCCGGCGCCCCAGCATTTT
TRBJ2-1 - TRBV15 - CATSRVPSSMLNEQFF TGTGCCACCAGCAGAGTTCCTAGCTCGATGTTGAATGAGCAGTTCTTC
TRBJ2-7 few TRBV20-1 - CSASGGGLPPYEQYF TGCAGTGCTAGTGGCGGAGGACTACCCCCCTACGAGCAGTACTTC
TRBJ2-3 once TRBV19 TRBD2 CASTTTSGGASTDTQYF TGTGCCAGTACCACGACTAGCGGGGGTGCTAGCACAGATACGCAGTATTTT
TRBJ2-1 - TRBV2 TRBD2 CASLAGEYNEQFF TGTGCCAGCTTAGCGGGGGAGTACAATGAGCAGTTCTTC
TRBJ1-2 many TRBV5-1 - CASSSGPASDGYTF TGCGCCAGCAGCTCCGGACCGGCGTCGGATGGCTACACCTTC
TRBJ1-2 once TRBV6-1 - CASSELGRGGYTF TGTGCCAGCAGTGAACTGGGGAGGGGCGGCTACACCTTC
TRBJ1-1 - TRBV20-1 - CSAASIAGGRAFF TGCAGTGCTGCCTCGATAGCGGGGGGGCGAGCTTTCTTT
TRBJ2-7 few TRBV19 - CASALGGVYEQYF TGTGCCAGTGCTCTAGGGGGAGTCTACGAGCAGTACTTC
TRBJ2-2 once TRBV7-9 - CASSSTPNLGELFF TGTGCCAGCAGCTCGACTCCTAACCTCGGGGAGCTGTTTTTT
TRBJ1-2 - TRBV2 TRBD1 CASMTGTAFYGYTF TGTGCCAGCATGACCGGGACAGCCTTCTATGGCTACACCTTC
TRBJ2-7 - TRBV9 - CSSSSRLLGYEQYF TGTTCCAGCAGCTCGAGATTGCTTGGTTACGAGCAGTACTTC
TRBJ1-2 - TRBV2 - CASSGRPSEAYTF TGTGCCAGCAGTGGCAGACCGTCCGAAGCCTACACCTTC
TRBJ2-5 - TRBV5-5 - CASSLVHTQETQYF TGTGCCAGCAGCTTGGTCCACACTCAAGAGACCCAGTACTTC
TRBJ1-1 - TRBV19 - CASKARTEAFF TGTGCCAGTAAAGCGCGGACTGAAGCTTTCTTT
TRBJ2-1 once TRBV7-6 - CASSLQPGRTGNEQFF TGTGCCAGCAGCTTGCAACCAGGCAGGACCGGCAATGAGCAGTTCTTC
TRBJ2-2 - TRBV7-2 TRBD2 CASSLGRRLAGGTNTGELFF TGTGCCAGCAGCTTAGGTCGTCGACTAGCGGGGGGCACGAACACCGGGGAGCTGTTTTTT
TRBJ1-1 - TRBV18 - CASSPLDQIRTNVNTEAFF TGTGCCAGCTCACCACTCGACCAAATCCGGACAAATGTGAACACTGAAGCTTTCTTT
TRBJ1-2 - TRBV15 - CATSRGPRNYGYTF TGTGCCACCAGCAGAGGGCCCAGGAACTATGGCTACACCTTC
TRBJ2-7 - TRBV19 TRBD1 CASQGTGATGELYF TGTGCCAGTCAAGGGACAGGGGCCACCGGGGAGCTGTACTTC
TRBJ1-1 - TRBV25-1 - CASSNREGAFF TGTGCCAGCAGTAACCGGGAAGGTGCTTTCTTT
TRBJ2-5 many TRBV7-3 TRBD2 CASSSTSGKETQYF TGTGCCAGCAGTTCGACTAGCGGAAAAGAGACCCAGTACTTC
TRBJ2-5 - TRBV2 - CASSLRDTFGTQYF TGTGCCAGCAGCTTACGGGACACTTTCGGGACCCAGTACTTC
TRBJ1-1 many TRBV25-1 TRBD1 CASSEWRRGRTEAFF TGTGCCAGCAGTGAATGGCGTAGGGGGCGGACTGAAGCTTTCTTT
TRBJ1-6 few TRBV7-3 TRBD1 CASSPRSGTGFSYNSPLHF TGTGCCAGCAGCCCCAGGTCGGGGACAGGGTTTTCCTATAATTCACCCCTCCACTTT
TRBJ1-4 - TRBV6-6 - CASRRSAQSEKLFF TGTGCCAGCAGGAGATCGGCACAAAGTGAAAAACTGTTTTTT
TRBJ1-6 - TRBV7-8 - CASSLAAGNTPLHF TGTGCCAGCAGCTTAGCGGCAGGGAATACACCCCTCCACTTT
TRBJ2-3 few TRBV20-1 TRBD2 CSARASGRAADTQYF TGCAGTGCTAGGGCTAGCGGGAGGGCCGCAGATACGCAGTATTTT
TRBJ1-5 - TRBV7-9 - CASSLELDSNQPQHF TGTGCCAGCAGCTTAGAACTGGATAGCAATCAGCCCCAGCATTTT
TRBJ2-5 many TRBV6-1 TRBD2 CASSALAGGQETQYF TGTGCCAGCAGTGCGCTAGCGGGGGGGCAAGAGACCCAGTACTTC
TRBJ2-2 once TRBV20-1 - CSATSTGAFGGYTFGSGTGELFF -
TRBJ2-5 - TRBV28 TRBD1 CASSSGGRETQYF TGTGCCAGCAGCTCAGGGGGCCGGGAGACCCAGTACTTC
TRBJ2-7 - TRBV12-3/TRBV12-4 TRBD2 CASTPGLAGEGEQYF TGTGCCAGCACCCCGGGACTAGCGGGGGAAGGGGAGCAGTACTTC